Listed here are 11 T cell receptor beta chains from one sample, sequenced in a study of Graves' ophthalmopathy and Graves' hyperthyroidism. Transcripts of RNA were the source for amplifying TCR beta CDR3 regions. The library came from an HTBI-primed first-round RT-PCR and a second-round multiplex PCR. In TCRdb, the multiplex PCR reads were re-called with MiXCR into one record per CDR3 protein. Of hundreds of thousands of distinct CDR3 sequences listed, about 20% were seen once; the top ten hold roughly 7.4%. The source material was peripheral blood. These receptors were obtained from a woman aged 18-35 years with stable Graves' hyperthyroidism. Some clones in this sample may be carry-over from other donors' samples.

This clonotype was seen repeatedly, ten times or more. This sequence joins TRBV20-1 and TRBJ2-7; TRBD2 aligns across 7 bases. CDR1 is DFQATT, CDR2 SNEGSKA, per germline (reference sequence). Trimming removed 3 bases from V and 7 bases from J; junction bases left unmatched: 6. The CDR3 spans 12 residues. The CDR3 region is CSASPGRGEQYF. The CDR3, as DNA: TGCAGTGCTAGCCCAGGGCGGGGGGAGCAGTACTTC.

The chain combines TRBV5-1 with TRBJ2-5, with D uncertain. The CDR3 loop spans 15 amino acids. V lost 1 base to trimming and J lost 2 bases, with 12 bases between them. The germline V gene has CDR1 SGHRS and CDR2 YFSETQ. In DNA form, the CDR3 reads TGCGCCAGCAGCTTGAACGCCGGCAAACAAGAGACCCAGTACTTC. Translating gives CASSLNAGKQETQYF.

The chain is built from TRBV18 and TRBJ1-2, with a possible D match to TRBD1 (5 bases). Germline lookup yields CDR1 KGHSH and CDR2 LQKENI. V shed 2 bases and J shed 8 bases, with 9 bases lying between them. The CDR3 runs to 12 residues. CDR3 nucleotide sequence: TGTGCCAGCTCACCAATGGGGCAGGGCTACACCTTC. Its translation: CASSPMGQGYTF.

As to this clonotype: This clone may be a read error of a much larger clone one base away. The CDR3 here is CASSLSPVRGTEALF. Written as DNA, the CDR3 is TGCGCCAGCAGCCTAAGTCCGGTGCGCGGCACTGAAGCTCTCTTT. The chain combines TRBV5-1 with TRBJ1-1; D gene uncertain. This CDR3 has 15 amino acids. Germline loops: CDR1 SGHRS, CDR2 YFSETQ. The complete variable domain, with remaining parts taken from reference TRBV5-1 and TRBJ1-1, reads KAGVTQTPRYLIKTRGQQVTLSCSPISGHRSVSWYQQTPGQGLQFLFEYFSETQRNKGNFPGRFSGRQFSNSRSEMNVSTLELGDSALYLCASSLSPVRGTEALFGQGTRLTVV.

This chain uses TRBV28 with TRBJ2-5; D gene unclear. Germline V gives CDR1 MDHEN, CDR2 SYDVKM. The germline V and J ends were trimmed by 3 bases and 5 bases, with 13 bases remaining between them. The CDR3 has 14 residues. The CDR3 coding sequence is TGTGCCAGCAGTTTGACACCCTTGGGGGAGACCCAGTACTTC. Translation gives CASSLTPLGETQYF.

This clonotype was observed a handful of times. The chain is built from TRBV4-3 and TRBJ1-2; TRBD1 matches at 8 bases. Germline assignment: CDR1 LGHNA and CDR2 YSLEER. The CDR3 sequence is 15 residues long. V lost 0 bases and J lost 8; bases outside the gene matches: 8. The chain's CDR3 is CASSQDWQGAFGYTF. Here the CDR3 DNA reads TGCGCCAGCAGCCAAGATTGGCAGGGGGCCTTCGGCTACACCTTC.

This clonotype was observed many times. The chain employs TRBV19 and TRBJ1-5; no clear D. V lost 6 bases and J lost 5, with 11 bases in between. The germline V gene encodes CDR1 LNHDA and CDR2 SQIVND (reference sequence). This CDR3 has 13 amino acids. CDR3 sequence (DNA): TGTGCCAGTAGGAGGGATCGGGATCAGCCCCAGCATTTT. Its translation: CASRRDRDQPQHF.

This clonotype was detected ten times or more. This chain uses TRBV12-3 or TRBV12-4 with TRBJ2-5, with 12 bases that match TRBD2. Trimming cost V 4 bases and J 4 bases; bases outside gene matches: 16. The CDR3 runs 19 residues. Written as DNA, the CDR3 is TGTGCCAGCAGTTCAAACCTAGCGGGAGGGCCGATGTATGGAGAGACCCAGTACTTC. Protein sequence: CASSSNLAGGPMYGETQYF.

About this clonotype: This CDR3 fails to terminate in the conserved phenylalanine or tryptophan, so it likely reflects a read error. CDR3 residues: CAWKQGATEAFS. The CDR3 DNA reads as TGTGCCTGGAAACAGGGGGCTACTGAAGCTTTCTCT. The chain couples TRBV30 to TRBJ1-1; 9 bases align to TRBD1. The V and J ends lost 4 bases and 5 bases, in that order; junction bases with no gene match: 2. The CDR3 extends over 12 amino acids. Germline V lookup: CDR1 GTSNPN, CDR2 SVGIG (reference sequence).

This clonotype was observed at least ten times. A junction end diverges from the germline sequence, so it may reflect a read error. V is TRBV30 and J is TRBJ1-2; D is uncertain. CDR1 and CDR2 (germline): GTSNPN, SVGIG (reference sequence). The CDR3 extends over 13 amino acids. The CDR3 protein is CAWTPAPAYGYTF. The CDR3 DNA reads TGTGCATGGACCCCAGCCCCAGCCTATGGCTACACCTTC. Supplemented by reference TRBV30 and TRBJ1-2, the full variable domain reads SQTIHQWPATLVQPVGSPLSLECTVEGTSNPNLYWYRQAAGRGLQLLFYSVGIGQISSEVPQNLSASRPQDRQFILSSKKLLLSDSGFYLCAWTPAPAYGYTFGSGTRLTVV.

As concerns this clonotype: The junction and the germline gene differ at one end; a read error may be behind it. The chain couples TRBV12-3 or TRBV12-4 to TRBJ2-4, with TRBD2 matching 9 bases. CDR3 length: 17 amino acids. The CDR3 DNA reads TGTGCCAGCAGTTTAGGCGGGAGGGGGGTAGCCAAAAACATTAAGTACTTC. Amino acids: CASSLGGRGVAKNIKYF.